The next 21 T cell receptor beta chains were all read from a single sample in a study of T cells in Graves' hyperthyroidism and ophthalmopathy. Amplified TCR beta CDR3 regions derived from RNA transcripts. Using the HTBI primer set, a first-round RT-PCR was run on the TCR CDR3. Each CDR3 protein gets one entry after TCRdb re-called the multiplex PCR reads with MiXCR. The table has more than 300,000 distinct CDR3 sequences, about a sixth seen once. The sequencing input was blood. The receptors here all came from a woman in her twenties or thirties with Graves' hyperthyroidism that later progressed to Graves' ophthalmopathy.

In its sample, this clonotype was seen many times. This chain connects TRBV28 to TRBJ2-4; perhaps TRBD1 as D (6 bases). V was trimmed by 5 bases and J by 0 bases, leaving 23 bases between them. Germline V gene lookup returns CDR1 MDHEN and CDR2 SYDVKM. The CDR3 has 19 amino acids. The CDR3 loop reads CASSPRSIRRGRAKNIQYF. The CDR3, as DNA: TGTGCCAGCAGTCCCAGATCTATTCGCAGGGGACGAGCCAAAAACATTCAGTACTTC.

V is TRBV20-1 and J is TRBJ1-1, with D unclear. V lost 0 bases and J lost 3, with 14 bases in between. The germline V gene has CDR1 DFQATT and CDR2 SNEGSKA (reference sequence). The CDR3 is made up of 15 amino acids. CDR3 DNA: TGCAGTGCTAGAGAAATGGGGTTTGGTGACACTGAAGCTTTCTTT. Its protein product is CSAREMGFGDTEAFF.

V is TRBV7-6 and J is TRBJ2-5; D assignment may be TRBD1 or TRBD2 (6 bases each). The CDR3 contains 16 residues. Per the germline V gene, CDR1 is SGHVS and CDR2 is FNYEAQ. The V and J ends lost 6 bases and 2 bases respectively, with 19 bases between them. DNA of the CDR3: TGTGCCAGCAGGGGCGGAGGGGGAATAGCTCAAGAGACCCAGTACTTC. Its translation: CASRGGGGIAQETQYF.

This sequence joins TRBV5-1 and TRBJ1-2, with D uncertain. CDR3 size: 10 residues. V lost 2 bases to trimming and J lost 7 bases, with 3 bases between them. Germline loops: CDR1 SGHRS, CDR2 YFSETQ. The CDR3 is CASSLTGYTF. CDR3 nucleotides: TGCGCCAGCAGCTTAACTGGCTACACCTTC.

This clonotype came up many times. The chain has TRBV2 and TRBJ2-1, with no clear D. The CDR3 length is 13 residues. Germline values: CDR1 SNHLY, CDR2 FYNNEI. Trimming took 1 base from V and 6 from J, leaving 7 bases between them. CDR3 loop: CASSEVWSNEQFF. DNA of the CDR3: TGTGCCAGCAGTGAAGTCTGGAGCAATGAGCAGTTCTTC.

In this sample, this clonotype turned up many times. The chain carries TRBV6-1 and TRBJ2-3; tentative D call: TRBD2 (5 bases). The CDR3 loop spans 12 amino acids. V lost 4 bases and J lost 5, with 7 bases in between. Germline V gene data show CDR1 as MNHNS and CDR2 as SASEGT. The CDR3 DNA follows: TGTGCCAGCAGTGTAGAGGGAGATACGCAGTATTTT. Amino acid sequence: CASSVEGDTQYF.

V usage is TRBV28 and J usage is TRBJ2-3; 12 positions match TRBD1. CDR3 size: 17 residues. Germline assignment: CDR1 MDHEN and CDR2 SYDVKM. J was trimmed by 2 bases and V by 5 bases; bases with no gene match: 8. The CDR3 DNA reads TGTGCCAGCAGTGGTGGGGACAGGGGGCCAATCACAGATACGCAGTATTTT. This translates into CASSGGDRGPITDTQYF. The variable domain in full, completed from reference TRBV28 and TRBJ2-3, reads DVKVTQSSRYLVKRTGEKVFLECVQDMDHENMFWYRQDPGLGLRLIYFSYDVKMKEKGDIPEGYSVSREKKERFSLILESASTNQTSMYLCASSGGDRGPITDTQYFGPGTRLTVL.

The gene calls are TRBV5-8 and TRBJ2-2; 9 bases are shared with TRBD1. The CDR3 is 14 amino acids. Per the germline V gene, CDR1 is SGHTS and CDR2 is YDEGEE. Trimming cost V 5 bases and J 6 bases; bases outside gene matches: 5. The CDR3 region has the DNA TGTGCCAGCAGGGCGGACAGGGGATCCGGGGAGCTGTTTTTT. Amino acids: CASRADRGSGELFF.

A remark on this clonotype: A much larger clone lies one base from this, so it may be a read error. The V and J genes are TRBV28 and TRBJ2-1; D not resolved. Germline-derived CDR1 and CDR2 are MDHEN and SYDVKM. CDR3 size: 12 residues. V lost 8 bases and J 6 bases, leaving 11 bases between the germline ends. In nucleotides, the CDR3 is TGTGCCAGCGCCTCGGGTGGCAATGAGCAGTTCTTC. Its protein product is CASASGGNEQFF. Variable domain in full (rest from reference TRBV28 and TRBJ2-1): DVKVTQSSRYLVKRTGEKVFLECVQDMDHENMFWYRQDPGLGLRLIYFSYDVKMKEKGDIPEGYSVSREKKERFSLILESASTNQTSMYLCASASGGNEQFFGPGTRLTVL.

This clonotype was counted many times. This chain uses TRBV7-9 with TRBJ1-4, with D uncertain. Trimming shortened V by 2 bases and J by 4 bases, and 8 bases separated the two germline ends. Germline V gives CDR1 SEHNR, CDR2 FQNEAQ (reference sequence). The CDR3 is 14 amino acids. CDR3 bases: TGTGCCAGCAGCTTAAGTGGGTTTAATGAAAAACTGTTTTTT. As protein: CASSLSGFNEKLFF. Full variable domain (remainder filled in from reference TRBV7-9 and TRBJ1-4): DTGVSQNPRHKITKRGQNVTFRCDPISEHNRLYWYRQTLGQGPEFLTYFQNEAQLEKSRLLSDRFSAERPKGSFSTLEIQRTEQGDSAMYLCASSLSGFNEKLFFGSGTQLSVL.

This clonotype has ten or more counts. The chain joins TRBV30 to TRBJ1-5; TRBD1 agrees at 10 bases. Germline V CDR1 and CDR2: GTSNPN, SVGIG (reference sequence). V was pared by 5 bases and J by 7 bases, with 8 bases of the junction left unmatched. The CDR3 extends over 14 amino acids. The CDR3 nucleotides are TGTGCCTGGTGCGGACAGGGGGACAAGCAGCCCCAGCATTTT. As protein: CAWCGQGDKQPQHF.

With respect to this clonotype: The germline gene is not matched at one end of the junction; a read error may be the cause. The chain is built from TRBV15 and TRBJ1-2; TRBD1 agrees at 9 bases. This CDR3 contains 16 residues. Germline assignment: CDR1 LNHNV and CDR2 YYDKDF (reference sequence). This CDR3 reads CATSRDLGQGRDGYAF. CDR3 DNA: TGTGCCACCAGCAGAGATTTGGGACAGGGAAGAGATGGCTACGCCTTC. Full variable domain (remainder filled in from reference TRBV15 and TRBJ1-2): DAMVIQNPRYQVTQFGKPVTLSCSQTLNHNVMYWYQQKSSQAPKLLFHYYDKDFNNEADTPDNFQSRRPNTSFCFLDIRSPGLGDTAMYLCATSRDLGQGRDGYAFGSGTRLTVV.

Many counts were recorded for this clonotype. The genes are TRBV7-9 and TRBJ2-7, with no clear D. Trimming removed 5 bases at V and 6 bases at J, with 11 bases between. This CDR3 spans 12 amino acids. CDR1 is SEHNR and CDR2 is FQNEAQ in the germline V gene (reference sequence). The CDR3 reads CASSGRIAEQYF. As DNA, the CDR3 is TGTGCCAGCAGCGGTCGTATAGCCGAGCAGTACTTC.

This clonotype was picked up many times. This rearrangement joins TRBV28 to TRBJ1-4; TRBD1 agrees at 7 bases. CDR3 length: 14 amino acids. Germline values: CDR1 MDHEN, CDR2 SYDVKM. The junction had 10 bases not matched to a gene; V was cut back by 5 bases and J by 10 bases. The CDR3 DNA reads TGTGCCAGCAGTACTTGGGACAGTATATCAAAACTGTTTTTT. As protein: CASSTWDSISKLFF. Using reference TRBV28 and TRBJ1-4 for the parts outside the CDR3, the full variable domain is DVKVTQSSRYLVKRTGEKVFLECVQDMDHENMFWYRQDPGLGLRLIYFSYDVKMKEKGDIPEGYSVSREKKERFSLILESASTNQTSMYLCASSTWDSISKLFFGSGTQLSVL.

This clonotype was recorded many times. The rearrangement joins TRBV20-1 to TRBJ2-5, with TRBD1 matching 7 bases. V lost 3 bases and J lost 5; bases outside the gene matches: 15. Germline CDR1 and CDR2: DFQATT and SNEGSKA (reference sequence). The CDR3 covers 16 residues. DNA of the CDR3: TGCAGTGCTAGGGACCCGGGACAGCTCAAGTCGGAGACCCAGTACTTC. Its protein is CSARDPGQLKSETQYF.

This chain connects TRBV6-1 to TRBJ2-7; TRBD2 aligns across 9 bases. The length of the CDR3 is 13 residues. The germline CDR1 and CDR2 sequences are MNHNS and SASEGT. The trim removed 6 bases at V and 5 bases at J, leaving 5 bases unmatched. The CDR3 region is CASSGTSFNEQYF. The CDR3 nucleotides are TGTGCCAGCAGCGGGACTAGCTTTAACGAGCAGTACTTC.

This clonotype was counted ten times or more. The chain recombines TRBV11-3 with TRBJ1-1, with TRBD1 matching 7 bases. V dropped 5 bases and J dropped 5; count of bases not matched to a gene: 5. Germline lookup yields CDR1 SGHNT and CDR2 YENEEA. This CDR3 is 13 amino acids long. The CDR3 nucleotides are TGTGCCAGCAGCCGGGACAGAGAGACTGAAGCTTTCTTT. Its protein product is CASSRDRETEAFF.

In the case of this clonotype: Without the conserved terminal phenylalanine or tryptophan, this CDR3 likely stems from a read error. The genes are TRBV27 and TRBJ1-2, with a weak D call TRBD1 (6 bases). This CDR3 has 14 amino acids. Between the trimmed V and J ends, which lost 5 bases and 2 bases, there was a span of 12 bases. Per the germline V gene, CDR1 is MNHEY and CDR2 is SMNVEV (reference sequence). The CDR3 sequence is CASSIRGNNYGYTL. The CDR3 DNA reads TGTGCCAGCAGTATCAGGGGAAACAACTATGGCTACACCTTA.

This clonotype came up a few times. The chain uses TRBV9 and TRBJ2-1, with no clear D. Trimming shortened V by 1 base and J by 5 bases, and 13 bases separated the two germline ends. Germline values: CDR1 SGDLS, CDR2 YYNGEE. The CDR3 is 15 residues long. The chain's CDR3 is CASSVTMGWNNEQFF. DNA for the CDR3: TGTGCCAGCAGCGTAACTATGGGGTGGAACAATGAGCAGTTCTTC.

V usage is TRBV3-1 and J usage is TRBJ2-2; 11 bases align to TRBD2. Germline V gene data show CDR1 as LGHDT and CDR2 as YNNKEL (reference sequence). CDR3 length: 16 amino acids. With V trimmed by 2 bases and J by 2 bases, 1 base remained unmatched. The CDR3 DNA follows: TGTGCCAGCAGCCAAAGACTAGCGGGAAACACCGGGGAGCTGTTTTTT. This encodes CASSQRLAGNTGELFF.

The chain recombines TRBV4-1 with TRBJ2-5; perhaps D is TRBD1 or TRBD2 (6 bases each). Germline CDR1 reads MGHRA; CDR2 reads YSYEKL. This CDR3 has 14 amino acids. Trimming stripped 4 bases from V and 4 bases from J, with 13 bases between. The CDR3, as DNA: TGCGCCAGCAGCCGCTGGGGGGCCGGAGAGACCCAGTACTTC. Protein: CASSRWGAGETQYF.